The 20 T cell receptor beta chains reported below all come from one sample, sequenced in a study of beta chain features in type 1 diabetes. Investigators reverse transcribed all isolated RNA, so they sequenced expressed TCRB transcripts. The data were produced by immunoSEQ multiplex PCR, yet TCRdb's version contains in-frame clones alone and is incomplete. The table lists under 350,000 clones, approximately 8.1% of them singletons. Sequencing was performed on central memory CD4+ T cells from blood. These TCRs come from a woman aged 18-29 years in good health.

This clone was seen only a few times. The genes are TRBV19 and TRBJ1-1; D unresolved. Germline V gene sequence: CDR1 LNHDA, CDR2 SQIVND (reference sequence). The CDR3 spans 11 residues. Trimming pared 7 bases from V and 2 bases from J, leaving 5 bases between. The CDR3 region is CASKTNTEAFF. The DNA of the CDR3 is TGTGCCAGTAAGACAAACACTGAAGCTTTCTTT.

This clone showed up just a few times. V is TRBV18 and J is TRBJ2-3; no reliable D call. The ends were cut back, 2 bases at V and 1 base at J, with 10 bases in the middle. The CDR3 is made up of 15 amino acids. Germline V CDR1 and CDR2: KGHSH, LQKENI. DNA for the CDR3: TGTGCCAGCTCACCAGCAGACTCCCGCACAGATACGCAGTATTTT. It encodes CASSPADSRTDTQYF.

V usage is TRBV7-8 and J usage is TRBJ2-3; D remains ambiguous. The V gene lost 5 bases and the J gene lost 4 bases, with 7 bases spanning the gap. The CDR3 is made up of 12 amino acids. Looked up from germline, CDR1 is SGHVS and CDR2 is FQNEAQ. The CDR3 is CASSPTADTQYF. For the CDR3, the DNA is TGTGCCAGCAGCCCAACGGCAGATACGCAGTATTTT.

As DNA, the CDR3 is TGTGCCAGCAGCCTTGCGGGGGATAGCACAGATACGCAGTATTTT. It translates to CASSLAGDSTDTQYF. The gene calls are TRBV11-2 and TRBJ2-3, with 7 nucleotides matching TRBD2. Germline V gene lookup returns CDR1 SGHAT and CDR2 FQNNGV. The CDR3 spans 15 residues. V lost 5 bases, J lost 0 bases, and 5 bases stayed unmatched. Supplemented by reference TRBV11-2 and TRBJ2-3, the full variable domain reads EAGVAQSPRYKIIEKRQSVAFWCNPISGHATLYWYQQILGQGPKLLIQFQNNGVVDDSQLPKDRFSAERLKGVDSTLKIQPAKLEDSAVYLCASSLAGDSTDTQYFGPGTRLTVL.

V and J are TRBV5-1 and TRBJ1-6; 8 bases fit TRBD1. The CDR3 loop spans 16 amino acids. J gave up 5 bases and V 2 bases, and 6 bases lay outside the gene matches. The germline CDR1 and CDR2 sequences are SGHRS and YFSETQ. The CDR3 DNA follows: TGCGCCAGCAGCTTCGTTCCGGGACAGGATAATTCACCCCTCCACTTT. Translating it yields CASSFVPGQDNSPLHF.

Remarks on this clone: A single base separates this from a much larger clone, so it may be a read error. This sample includes further DNA sequences coding for the same CDR3. This chain uses TRBV11-2 with TRBJ2-5; D is ambiguous. Germline CDR1 SGHAT, CDR2 FQNNGV. The CDR3 has 11 residues. V lost 2 bases, J lost 5 bases, and 3 bases lay in between. CDR3 loop: CASSLLETQYF. The CDR3 DNA is TGTGCCAGCAGCTTACTGGAGACCCAGTACTTC.

This clone has ten or more counts. V and J are TRBV2 and TRBJ1-5; D is unresolved. Germline CDR1 is SNHLY and CDR2 is FYNNEI. The CDR3 has 14 residues. The germline V and J ends were trimmed by 2 bases and 6 bases, with 11 bases remaining between them. The CDR3 DNA follows: TGTGCCAGCAGTGAATTGGGAAGGAGTCAGCCCCAGCATTTT. Its protein is CASSELGRSQPQHF.

In this sample, this clone turned up a few times. The chain combines TRBV2 with TRBJ2-3; 8 nucleotides agree with TRBD1. CDR1 and CDR2 (germline): SNHLY, FYNNEI. The CDR3 contains 12 residues. The ends lost 8 bases at V and 5 bases at J; junction bases unmatched: 3. The CDR3 here is CASGDRGDTQYF. In DNA form, the CDR3 reads TGTGCCAGCGGCGACAGGGGAGATACGCAGTATTTT.

The chain is built from TRBV5-1 and TRBJ2-7; maybe TRBD1 (5 bases). Germline assignment: CDR1 SGHRS and CDR2 YFSETQ. Between the trimmed V and J ends, which lost 4 bases and 0 bases, there was a span of 14 bases. The CDR3 totals 15 residues. The CDR3 DNA follows: TGCGCCAGCAGCCCCAGGGCCAGTGGCTCCTACGAGCAGTACTTC. This codes for CASSPRASGSYEQYF.

With regard to this clone: At one boundary the junction diverges from the germline segment, which might be a read error. The chain uses TRBV7-6 and TRBJ2-3, with D possibly being TRBD2 (5 bases). The CDR3 contains 13 residues. Germline V gene sequence: CDR1 SGHVS, CDR2 FNYEAQ. This chain's CDR3 is CASSLWTEEEQYF. The CDR3 DNA is TGTGCTAGCAGCTTATGGACCGAGGAGGAGCAGTATTTT.

The chain combines TRBV7-8 with TRBJ2-1; perhaps TRBD2 as D (6 bases). CDR1 and CDR2 from the germline V gene are SGHVS and FQNEAQ. The CDR3 spans 15 residues. V gave up 4 bases and J gave up 3 bases, with 13 bases separating them. The CDR3, as DNA: TGTGCCAGCAGCTCCAGGTGGACTAACTACAATGAGCAGTTCTTC. Its translation is CASSSRWTNYNEQFF.

This clone was recorded a few times. The V and J genes are TRBV27 and TRBJ2-7; D gene unclear. Germline V lookup: CDR1 MNHEY, CDR2 SMNVEV (reference sequence). The CDR3 extends over 11 amino acids. V was trimmed by 2 bases and J by 2 bases, leaving 1 base between them. CDR3 sequence: CASSLPYEQYF. The DNA of the CDR3 is TGTGCCAGCAGTTTACCCTACGAGCAGTACTTC.

This clone was observed a handful of times. The chain combines TRBV10-3 with TRBJ2-3; no reliable D call. This CDR3 has 15 amino acids. V lost 6 bases and J lost 2, with 15 bases in between. Germline values: CDR1 ENHRY, CDR2 SYGVKD. The CDR3 region is CAIRGSAGNTDTQYF. The CDR3 nucleotides read TGTGCCATCAGGGGTTCGGCCGGAAACACAGATACGCAGTATTTT.

The chain combines TRBV5-1 with TRBJ1-1; TRBD1 is a possible D gene (5 bases). The ends were cut back, 4 bases at V and 1 base at J, with 14 bases in the middle. The germline gives CDR1 SGHRS, CDR2 YFSETQ. This CDR3 region has 15 residues. CDR3 in amino acids: CASSPKGHSNTEAFF. The CDR3 nucleotides read TGCGCCAGCAGCCCAAAGGGGCATTCGAACACTGAAGCTTTCTTT. Filled out from reference TRBV5-1 and TRBJ1-1, the complete variable domain reads KAGVTQTPRYLIKTRGQQVTLSCSPISGHRSVSWYQQTPGQGLQFLFEYFSETQRNKGNFPGRFSGRQFSNSRSEMNVSTLELGDSALYLCASSPKGHSNTEAFFGQGTRLTVV.

CDR3 bases: TGTGCCAGCAGCTTTACAGGGAATGCTGGAAACACCATATATTTT. It encodes CASSFTGNAGNTIYF. V usage is TRBV7-2 and J usage is TRBJ1-3, with TRBD1 as a possible D gene (6 bases). Germline V gene sequence: CDR1 SGHTA, CDR2 FQGNSA. V gave up 3 bases and J gave up 2 bases, with 11 bases separating them. The CDR3 length is 15 residues.

The J gene is TRBJ2-5, the V gene TRBV7-9; unclear D gene. Germline V gene data show CDR1 as SEHNR and CDR2 as FQNEAQ (reference sequence). CDR3 size: 13 residues. The ends were cut back, 1 base at V and 2 bases at J, with 5 bases in the middle. This CDR3 is CASSLGVQETQYF. The CDR3 DNA reads as TGTGCCAGCAGCTTAGGGGTACAAGAGACCCAGTACTTC.

This clone was counted between two and nine times. The rearrangement uses TRBV7-9 and TRBJ1-5, with a possible D match to TRBD1 (6 bases). Germline V gives CDR1 SEHNR, CDR2 FQNEAQ (reference sequence). Trimming cost V 8 bases and J 5 bases, with 13 bases left between them. This CDR3 contains 13 residues. CDR3 amino acids: CASGQGTHQPQHF. The CDR3 DNA is TGTGCCAGCGGCCAGGGGACCCATCAGCCCCAGCATTTT.

In this sample, this clone turned up a few times. The V call is TRBV19, the J call TRBJ2-4, with 9 bases that match TRBD1. Germline lookup yields CDR1 LNHDA and CDR2 SQIVND (reference sequence). The CDR3 spans 15 residues. Germline trimming cut 5 bases from V and 3 bases from J; bases unmatched to any gene: 5. The CDR3 loop is CASSPRDRDKNIQYF. CDR3 DNA sequence: TGTGCCAGTAGTCCCCGGGACAGGGACAAAAACATTCAGTACTTC.

The V gene is TRBV2, the J gene TRBJ2-2, with 9 bases aligning to TRBD2. V trimming: 4 bases; J trimming: 4 bases; junction bases outside the gene matches: 4. The germline V gene has CDR1 SNHLY and CDR2 FYNNEI. This CDR3 region has 15 residues. CDR3 loop: CASSGSGGPTGELFF. For the CDR3, the DNA is TGTGCCAGCAGTGGTAGCGGGGGTCCCACCGGGGAGCTGTTTTTT.

This clone showed up just a few times. A far larger clone is one nucleotide away, so this likely arose from a read error. The chain uses TRBV5-1 and TRBJ2-7, with 10 positions matching TRBD2. CDR1 is SGHRS and CDR2 is YFSETQ in the germline V gene. This CDR3 has 13 residues. J was trimmed by 3 bases and V by 4 bases; bases with no gene match: 1. Written as DNA, the CDR3 is TGCGCCAGCAGCCGGACTAGCGGCTACGAGCAGTACTTC. Its protein is CASSRTSGYEQYF.